These 5 T cell receptor beta chains originate from one sample sequenced in a study of shared clonotypes between healthy human individuals. Sequencing was performed with immunoSEQ multiplex PCR; in TCRdb, only in-frame clones are kept and a portion is missing. The table includes roughly 1,100,000 clones, under 80% detected once. The sequenced sample was memory CD4+ T cells sorted from blood. Subset reported: CD45RA-negative fraction. These receptors were taken from a man younger than 35 in good health.

The J gene is TRBJ2-1, the V gene TRBV7-2, with 7 positions matching TRBD2. This CDR3 comprises 16 residues. Looked up from germline, CDR1 is SGHTA and CDR2 is FQGNSA. J lost 6 bases, V lost 5 bases, and 13 bases had no gene match. Here the CDR3 reads CASSLALAVRGNEQFF. The CDR3 DNA is TGTGCCAGCAGCCTGGCCCTAGCGGTGCGAGGCAATGAGCAGTTCTTC.

The chain is built from TRBV11-1 and TRBJ2-3; D unresolved. Germline loops: CDR1 SGHAT, CDR2 FQDESV (reference sequence). Trimming stripped 1 base from V and 0 bases from J, with 5 bases between. The CDR3 runs to 14 residues. The CDR3 sequence is CASSLGSSTDTQYF. The DNA for the CDR3 is TGTGCCAGCAGCTTAGGCTCTAGCACAGATACGCAGTATTTT.

This rearrangement joins TRBV5-6 to TRBJ2-4; tentatively, D is TRBD1 (6 bases). The CDR3 consists of 15 residues. From germline, CDR1 is SGHDT and CDR2 YYEEEE. The ends were cut back, 2 bases at V and 4 bases at J, with 13 bases in the middle. The CDR3 DNA reads as TGTGCCAGCAGCTTCAGAACCGGGACAAAAAACATTCAGTACTTC. It specifies CASSFRTGTKNIQYF. The variable domain in full, completed from reference TRBV5-6 and TRBJ2-4, reads DAGVTQSPTHLIKTRGQQVTLRCSPKSGHDTVSWYQQALGQGPQFIFQYYEEEERQRGNFPDRFSGHQFPNYSSELNVNALLLGDSALYLCASSFRTGTKNIQYFGAGTRLSVL.

The V gene is TRBV11-3, the J gene TRBJ2-2; D remains unclear. The CDR3 runs to 14 residues. Germline V gives CDR1 SGHNT, CDR2 YENEEA. Trimming removed 3 bases from V and 0 bases from J, with 5 bases in between. The CDR3, as DNA: TGTGCCAGCAGCTTCGGACCGAACACCGGGGAGCTGTTTTTT. Protein product: CASSFGPNTGELFF.

The J gene is TRBJ1-2, the V gene TRBV2; D unresolved. This CDR3 has 13 residues. Germline V gene sequence: CDR1 SNHLY, CDR2 FYNNEI. V was pared by 4 bases and J by 6 bases, with 12 bases between. CDR3 bases: TGTGCCAGCAGTGTAAGGTCCTCGGATGGCTACACCTTC. It encodes CASSVRSSDGYTF.